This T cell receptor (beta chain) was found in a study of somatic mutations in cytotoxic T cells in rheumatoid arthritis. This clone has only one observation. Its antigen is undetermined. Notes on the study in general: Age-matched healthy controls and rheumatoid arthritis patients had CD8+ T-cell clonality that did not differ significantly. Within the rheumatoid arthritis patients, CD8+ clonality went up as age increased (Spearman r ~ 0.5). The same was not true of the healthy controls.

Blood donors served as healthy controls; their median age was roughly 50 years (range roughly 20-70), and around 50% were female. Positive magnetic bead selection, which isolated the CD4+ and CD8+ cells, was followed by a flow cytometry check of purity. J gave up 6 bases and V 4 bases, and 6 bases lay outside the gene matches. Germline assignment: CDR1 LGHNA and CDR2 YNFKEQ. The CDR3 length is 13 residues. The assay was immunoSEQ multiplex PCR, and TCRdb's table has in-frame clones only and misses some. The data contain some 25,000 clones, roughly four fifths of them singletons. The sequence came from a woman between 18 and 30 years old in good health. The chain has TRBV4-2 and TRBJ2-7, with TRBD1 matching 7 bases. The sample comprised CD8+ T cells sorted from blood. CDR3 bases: TGTGCCAGCAGCCCGACAGGGACGGGCGAGCAGTACTTC. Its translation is CASSPTGTGEQYF.